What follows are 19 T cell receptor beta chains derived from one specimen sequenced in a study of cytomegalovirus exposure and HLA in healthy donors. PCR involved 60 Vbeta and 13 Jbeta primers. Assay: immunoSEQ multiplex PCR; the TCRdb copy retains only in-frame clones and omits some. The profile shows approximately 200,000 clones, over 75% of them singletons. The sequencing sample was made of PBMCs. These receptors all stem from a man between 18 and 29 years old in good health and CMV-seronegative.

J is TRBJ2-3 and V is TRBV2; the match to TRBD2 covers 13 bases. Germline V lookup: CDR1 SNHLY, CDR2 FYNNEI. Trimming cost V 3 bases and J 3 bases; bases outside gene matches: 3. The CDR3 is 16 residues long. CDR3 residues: CASSDPTSGRTDTQYF. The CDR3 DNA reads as TGTGCCAGCAGTGACCCGACTAGCGGGAGGACAGATACGCAGTATTTT.

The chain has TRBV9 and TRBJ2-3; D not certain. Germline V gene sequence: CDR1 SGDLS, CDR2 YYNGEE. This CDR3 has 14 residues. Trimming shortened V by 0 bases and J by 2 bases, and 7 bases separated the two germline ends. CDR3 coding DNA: TGTGCCAGCAGCGTAGCTATGAACACAGATACGCAGTATTTT. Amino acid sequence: CASSVAMNTDTQYF.

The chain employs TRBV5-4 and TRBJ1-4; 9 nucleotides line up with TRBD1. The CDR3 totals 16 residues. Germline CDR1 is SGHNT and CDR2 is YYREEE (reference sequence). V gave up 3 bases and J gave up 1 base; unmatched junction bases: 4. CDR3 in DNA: TGTGCCAGCAGCTCCGGACAGGGGTTAACTAATGAAAAACTGTTTTTT. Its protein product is CASSSGQGLTNEKLFF. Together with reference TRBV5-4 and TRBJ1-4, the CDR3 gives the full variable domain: ETGVTQSPTHLIKTRGQQVTLRCSSQSGHNTVSWYQQALGQGPQFIFQYYREEENGRGNFPPRFSGLQFPNYSSELNVNALELDDSALYLCASSSGQGLTNEKLFFGSGTQLSVL.

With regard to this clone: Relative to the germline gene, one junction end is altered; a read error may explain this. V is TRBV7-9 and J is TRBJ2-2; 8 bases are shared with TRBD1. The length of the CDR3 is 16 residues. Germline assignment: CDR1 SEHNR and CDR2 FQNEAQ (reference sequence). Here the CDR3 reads CSSSLGAQGVSGELFF. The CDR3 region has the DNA TGTTCCAGCAGCTTAGGGGCACAGGGGGTATCCGGGGAGCTGTTTTTT.

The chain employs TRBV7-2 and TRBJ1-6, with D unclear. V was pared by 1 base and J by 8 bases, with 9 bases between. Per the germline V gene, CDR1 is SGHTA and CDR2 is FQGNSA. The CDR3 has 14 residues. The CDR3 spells CASSLGVGDSPLHF. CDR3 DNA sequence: TGTGCCAGCAGCTTAGGTGTCGGGGATTCACCCCTCCACTTT.

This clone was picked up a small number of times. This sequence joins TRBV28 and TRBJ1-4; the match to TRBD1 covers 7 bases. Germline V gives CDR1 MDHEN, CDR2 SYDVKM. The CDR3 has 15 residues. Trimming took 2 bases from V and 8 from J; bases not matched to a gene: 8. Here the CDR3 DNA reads TGTGCCAGCAGTTTACCCGAGACAGGGCTGGAAAAACTGTTTTTT. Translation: CASSLPETGLEKLFF.

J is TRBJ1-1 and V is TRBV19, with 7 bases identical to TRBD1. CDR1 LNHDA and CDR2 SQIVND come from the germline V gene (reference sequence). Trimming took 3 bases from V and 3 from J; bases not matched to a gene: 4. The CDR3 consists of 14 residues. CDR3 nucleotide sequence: TGTGCCAGTAGTATCAGGGGGTCGGACACTGAAGCTTTCTTT. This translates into CASSIRGSDTEAFF.

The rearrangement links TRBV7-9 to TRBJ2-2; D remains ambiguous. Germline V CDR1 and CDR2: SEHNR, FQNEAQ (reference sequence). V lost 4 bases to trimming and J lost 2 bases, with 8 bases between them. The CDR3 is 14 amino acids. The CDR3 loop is CASSSDGNTGELFF. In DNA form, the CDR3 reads TGTGCCAGCAGCTCAGATGGTAACACCGGGGAGCTGTTTTTT.

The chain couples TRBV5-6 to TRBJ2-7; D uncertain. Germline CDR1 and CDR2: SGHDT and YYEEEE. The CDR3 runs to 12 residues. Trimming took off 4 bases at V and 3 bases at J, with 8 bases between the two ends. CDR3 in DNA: TGTGCCAGCAGCGCGATTAACTACGAGCAGTACTTC. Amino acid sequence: CASSAINYEQYF.

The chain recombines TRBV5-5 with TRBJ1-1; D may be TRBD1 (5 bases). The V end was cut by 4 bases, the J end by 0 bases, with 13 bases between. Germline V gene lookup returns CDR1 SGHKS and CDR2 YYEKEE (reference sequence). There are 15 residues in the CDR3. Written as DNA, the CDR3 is TGTGCCAGCAGCGTGACCCAGGGCATGAACACTGAAGCTTTCTTT. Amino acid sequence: CASSVTQGMNTEAFF.

The DNA of the CDR3 is TGTGCCAGCAGCTCTGCCGGGACAGGGGGCGAAGAGCAGTACTTC. Translated, it gives CASSSAGTGGEEQYF. This rearrangement joins TRBV11-3 to TRBJ2-7; 12 bases are a match to TRBD1. V trimming: 4 bases; J trimming: 7 bases; junction bases outside the gene matches: 8. This CDR3 is built from 15 residues. Germline CDR1 SGHNT, CDR2 YENEEA.

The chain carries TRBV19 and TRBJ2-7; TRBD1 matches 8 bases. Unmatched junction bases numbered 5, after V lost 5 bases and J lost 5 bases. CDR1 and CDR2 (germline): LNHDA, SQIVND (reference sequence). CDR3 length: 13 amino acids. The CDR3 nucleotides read TGTGCCAGTAGTCGCCAGGGGGCAAACGAGCAGTACTTC. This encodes CASSRQGANEQYF.

CDR3 nucleotide sequence: TGTGCCAGCAGCCCGGGACTAGCGGGAGGAACCCAGTACTTC. This translates into CASSPGLAGGTQYF. The chain combines TRBV7-9 with TRBJ2-5, with 15 nucleotides matching TRBD2. V trimming: 5 bases; J trimming: 8 bases; junction bases outside the gene matches: 3. Germline V gene sequence: CDR1 SEHNR, CDR2 FQNEAQ (reference sequence). The CDR3 has 14 residues.

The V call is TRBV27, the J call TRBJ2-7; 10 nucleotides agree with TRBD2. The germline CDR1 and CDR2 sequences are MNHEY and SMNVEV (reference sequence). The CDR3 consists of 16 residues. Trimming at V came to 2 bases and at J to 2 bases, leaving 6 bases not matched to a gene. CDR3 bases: TGTGCCAGCAGTTTAACGAACCTAGCGGGAGCCTACGAGCAGTACTTC. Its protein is CASSLTNLAGAYEQYF.

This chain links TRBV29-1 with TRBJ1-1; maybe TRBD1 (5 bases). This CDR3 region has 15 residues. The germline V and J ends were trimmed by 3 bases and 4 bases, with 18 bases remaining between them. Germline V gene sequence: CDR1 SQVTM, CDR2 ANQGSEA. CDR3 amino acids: CSVDPPTTDGTEAFF. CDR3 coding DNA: TGCAGCGTTGATCCCCCTACGACAGACGGCACTGAAGCTTTCTTT. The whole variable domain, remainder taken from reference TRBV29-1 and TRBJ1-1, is SAVISQKPSRDICQRGTSLTIQCQVDSQVTMMFWYRQQPGQSLTLIATANQGSEATYESGFVIDKFPISRPNLTFSTLTVSNMSPEDSSIYLCSVDPPTTDGTEAFFGQGTRLTVV.

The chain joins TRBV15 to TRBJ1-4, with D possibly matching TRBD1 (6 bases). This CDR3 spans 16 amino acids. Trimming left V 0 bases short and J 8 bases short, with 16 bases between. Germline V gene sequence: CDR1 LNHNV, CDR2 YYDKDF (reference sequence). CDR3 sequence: CATSRDPAGVGEKLFF. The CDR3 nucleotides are TGTGCCACCAGCAGAGATCCTGCAGGGGTTGGCGAAAAACTGTTTTTT.

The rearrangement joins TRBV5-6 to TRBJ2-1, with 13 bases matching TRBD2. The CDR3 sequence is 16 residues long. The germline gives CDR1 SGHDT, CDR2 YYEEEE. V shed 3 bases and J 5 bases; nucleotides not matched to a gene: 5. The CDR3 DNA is TGTGCCAGCAGCTCCGGGACTAGCGGGGTCAACAATGAGCAGTTCTTC. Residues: CASSSGTSGVNNEQFF.

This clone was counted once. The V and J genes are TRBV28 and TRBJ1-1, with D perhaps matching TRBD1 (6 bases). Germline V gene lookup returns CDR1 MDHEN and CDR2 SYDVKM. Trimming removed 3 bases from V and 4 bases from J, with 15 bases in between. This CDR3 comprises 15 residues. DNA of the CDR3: TGTGCCAGCAGTTTTGCAGGGGCTGGGGGCACTGAAGCTTTCTTT. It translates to CASSFAGAGGTEAFF.

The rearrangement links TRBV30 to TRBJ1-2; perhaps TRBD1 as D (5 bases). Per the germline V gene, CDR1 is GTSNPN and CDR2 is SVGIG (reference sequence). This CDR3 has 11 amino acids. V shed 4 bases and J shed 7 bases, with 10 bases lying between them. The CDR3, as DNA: TGTGCCTGGAAGGGGATGGGTGGCTACACCTTC. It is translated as CAWKGMGGYTF.